Below are 25 T cell receptor beta chains sequenced from a single sample in a study of CD8 T cells in ankylosing spondylitis. TCRdb re-derived calls from the 5' RACE reads in MiXCR, one entry per CDR3 protein. There are 210,000 or so distinct CDR3 sequences in the sample; over 7% occur only once, and around 4.4% lies in the top ten. The sequencing sample was made of blood, either unsorted or a sorted T cell fraction (not recorded which). The source is a female donor with ankylosing spondylitis or in good health (not recorded which).

This clonotype was detected only a few times. V is TRBV28 and J is TRBJ1-3; D uncertain. CDR1 and CDR2 (germline): MDHEN, SYDVKM. This CDR3 is built from 12 residues. V was shortened by 10 bases and J by 2 bases, with 9 bases between the two germline ends. The DNA of the CDR3 is TGTGCCACCCGGGAGACTGGAAACACCATATATTTT. Encoded protein: CATRETGNTIYF. Full variable domain (missing parts from reference TRBV28 and TRBJ1-3): DVKVTQSSRYLVKRTGEKVFLECVQDMDHENMFWYRQDPGLGLRLIYFSYDVKMKEKGDIPEGYSVSREKKERFSLILESASTNQTSMYLCATRETGNTIYFGEGSWLTVV.

This clonotype was found many times. The genes are TRBV7-9 and TRBJ2-1; possible D gene TRBD2, 6 bases. Trimming shortened V by 3 bases and J by 10 bases, and 22 bases separated the two germline ends. Looked up from germline, CDR1 is SEHNR and CDR2 is FQNEAQ (reference sequence). This CDR3 has 16 residues. The CDR3 is CASSLTLGGRSVEQFF. Here the CDR3 DNA reads TGTGCCAGCAGCTTGACGCTGGGAGGTAGATCGGTCGAGCAGTTCTTC.

This clonotype was seen only a few times. The chain links TRBV29-1 to TRBJ2-2, with D perhaps matching TRBD2 (5 bases). V lost 6 bases and J lost 6, with 14 bases in between. Germline assignment: CDR1 SQVTM and CDR2 ANQGSEA. CDR3 length: 13 residues. The CDR3 is CSVALERAGELFF. In DNA form, the CDR3 reads TGCAGCGTGGCACTAGAGAGGGCCGGGGAGCTGTTTTTT.

The chain couples TRBV28 to TRBJ2-1; TRBD2 is a possible D gene (6 bases). The CDR3 loop spans 14 amino acids. Germline CDR1 reads MDHEN; CDR2 reads SYDVKM. V lost 5 bases and J 8 bases, leaving 16 bases between the germline ends. The CDR3 DNA is TGTGCCAGCAGTCGCGGGGACCGGGTGCATGAGCAGTTCTTC. Translating it yields CASSRGDRVHEQFF.

This clonotype was observed many times. CDR3 sequence: CSARMVLAKNIQYF. In nucleotides, the CDR3 is TGCAGTGCTAGGATGGTACTAGCGAAAAACATTCAGTACTTC. The chain joins TRBV20-1 to TRBJ2-4; TRBD2 aligns across 7 bases. The V and J ends lost 3 bases and 4 bases, in that order; junction bases with no gene match: 6. Germline assignment: CDR1 DFQATT and CDR2 SNEGSKA (reference sequence). The CDR3 spans 14 residues.

This clonotype was detected only a few times. The chain employs TRBV7-9 and TRBJ2-3; unclear D gene. CDR1 and CDR2 (germline): SEHNR, FQNEAQ (reference sequence). The V end was cut by 7 bases, the J end by 2 bases, with 7 bases between. This CDR3 has 12 residues. The CDR3 DNA is TGTGCCAGCAAACCCCCCACAGATACGCAGTATTTT. Translated, it gives CASKPPTDTQYF.

The CDR3 here is CSARDPRGQDTQYF. CDR3 in DNA: TGCAGTGCTAGAGATCCCCGGGGCCAAGATACGCAGTATTTT. The chain joins TRBV20-1 to TRBJ2-3, with D perhaps TRBD1 or TRBD2 (5 bases each). CDR1 and CDR2 from the germline V gene are DFQATT and SNEGSKA (reference sequence). With 0 bases removed from V and 5 bases from J, the gap between germline ends came to 12 bases. The CDR3 runs to 14 residues.

This clonotype was seen a few times. The chain couples TRBV11-1 to TRBJ2-1; 7 nucleotides line up with TRBD2. The CDR3 has 15 residues. Germline loops: CDR1 SGHAT, CDR2 FQDESV (reference sequence). J lost 4 bases, V lost 4 bases, and 7 bases had no gene match. CDR3 region: CASSWDAGVYNEQFF. The CDR3 DNA sequence: TGTGCCAGCAGCTGGGACGCGGGGGTTTACAATGAGCAGTTCTTC. Full variable domain (outside the CDR3, taken from reference TRBV11-1 and TRBJ2-1): EAEVAQSPRYKITEKSQAVAFWCDPISGHATLYWYRQILGQGPELLVQFQDESVVDDSQLPKDRFSAERLKGVDSTLKIQPAELGDSAMYLCASSWDAGVYNEQFFGPGTRLTVL.

This clonotype was recorded at least ten times. The rearrangement joins TRBV20-1 to TRBJ2-1, with TRBD2 matching 10 bases. V shed 3 bases and J 3 bases; nucleotides not matched to a gene: 5. Germline V CDR1 and CDR2: DFQATT, SNEGSKA (reference sequence). The CDR3 extends over 15 amino acids. CDR3 in amino acids: CSASIAGGDYNEQFF. The CDR3 bases are TGCAGTGCTAGTATAGCGGGAGGCGACTACAATGAGCAGTTCTTC.

The chain employs TRBV2 and TRBJ1-3; D might be TRBD1 (5 bases). Germline CDR1 is SNHLY and CDR2 is FYNNEI. The CDR3 totals 14 residues. V lost 5 bases and J lost 1, with 9 bases in between. DNA for the CDR3: TGTGCCAGCAGTAAACAGGTTTCTGGAAACACCATATATTTT. This sequence encodes CASSKQVSGNTIYF.

In its sample, this clonotype was seen many times. The gene calls are TRBV6-5 and TRBJ1-4, with D possibly matching TRBD1 (6 bases). Per germline, CDR1 MNHEY and CDR2 SVGAGI. The V end lost 2 bases, the J end lost 10 bases, and 23 bases lay between the germline ends. This CDR3 region has 17 residues. CDR3 loop: CASSYTINRAGRGKLFF. CDR3 in DNA: TGTGCCAGCAGTTACACCATAAACAGGGCAGGCCGTGGAAAACTGTTTTTT.

This clonotype occurred many times. V gene TRBV11-2 combines with J gene TRBJ2-1; no clear D. CDR3 length: 14 amino acids. V was trimmed by 6 bases and J by 4 bases, leaving 13 bases between them. CDR1 and CDR2 from the germline V gene are SGHAT and FQNNGV. In DNA form, the CDR3 reads TGTGCCAGCAGTTTCGCGCTGGGATACAATGAGCAGTTCTTC. Protein: CASSFALGYNEQFF.

This clonotype was observed a handful of times. The CDR3 protein is CASSNPGLAGSEQFF. The CDR3 DNA sequence: TGTGCCAGCAGTAACCCCGGACTAGCGGGGTCTGAGCAGTTCTTC. The gene calls are TRBV13 and TRBJ2-1; 12 bases match TRBD2. V lost 6 bases and J lost 9; bases outside the gene matches: 9. This CDR3 has 15 residues. Germline V gives CDR1 PRHDT, CDR2 FYEKMQ (reference sequence).

Details on this clonotype: A read error may be the cause here, since a much bigger clone is one base away. The V gene is TRBV6-2 or TRBV6-3, the J gene TRBJ2-3; D is possibly TRBD1 (5 bases). This CDR3 has 12 residues. Germline CDR1 MNHEY, CDR2 SVGEGT. The CDR3: CASSYGTGTQYF. CDR3 in DNA: TGTGCCAGCAGTTACGGAACAGGTACGCAGTATTTT.

The chain joins TRBV7-9 to TRBJ2-6, with D unclear. This CDR3 region has 17 residues. Germline V gene lookup returns CDR1 SEHNR and CDR2 FQNEAQ (reference sequence). V shed 4 bases and J shed 3 bases, with 16 bases lying between them. The CDR3, as DNA: TGTGCCAGCAGCTCTCATGGATGGCGCGATGGGGCCAACGTCCTGACTTTC. Its translation: CASSSHGWRDGANVLTF. Drawing the rest from reference TRBV7-9 and TRBJ2-6, the complete variable domain is DTGVSQNPRHKITKRGQNVTFRCDPISEHNRLYWYRQTLGQGPEFLTYFQNEAQLEKSRLLSDRFSAERPKGSFSTLEIQRTEQGDSAMYLCASSSHGWRDGANVLTFGAGSRLTVL.

Ten or more counts support this clonotype. CDR3 bases: TGTGCCAGCAGTTACGGAGGACAGATCTTGAACACTGAAGCTTTCTTT. The encoded protein is CASSYGGQILNTEAFF. V and J are TRBV6-2 or TRBV6-3 and TRBJ1-1, with D perhaps matching TRBD1 (6 bases). The germline CDR1 and CDR2 sequences are MNHEY and SVGEGT. Trimming cost V 2 bases and J 0 bases, with 13 bases left between them. The length of the CDR3 is 16 residues.

This clonotype has only a few counts. The chain combines TRBV7-2 with TRBJ2-5; the D is unclear. The V gene's germline CDR1 is SGHTA and CDR2 FQGNSA. The germline V and J ends were trimmed by 0 bases and 2 bases, with 10 bases remaining between them. This CDR3 has 15 residues. CDR3 bases: TGTGCCAGCAGCTTAGCTGGAATCTATCAAGAGACCCAGTACTTC. Amino acid sequence: CASSLAGIYQETQYF.

This chain connects TRBV28 to TRBJ2-1; the D is unclear. V lost 5 bases and J 0 bases, leaving 17 bases between the germline ends. Germline V gives CDR1 MDHEN, CDR2 SYDVKM. The CDR3 is 17 amino acids. The CDR3 DNA reads TGTGCCAGCAGTCCATATTCGGCAGCCGTCTCCTACAATGAGCAGTTCTTC. Encoded protein: CASSPYSAAVSYNEQFF.

This clonotype came up a few times. In DNA form, the CDR3 reads TGTGCCAGCAGCACCCGGGTGGGCTGGAATGAGCAGTTCTTC. This codes for CASSTRVGWNEQFF. The rearrangement uses TRBV11-2 and TRBJ2-1; D remains ambiguous. V was trimmed by 5 bases and J by 7 bases, leaving 15 bases between them. The CDR3 runs to 14 residues. From germline, CDR1 is SGHAT and CDR2 FQNNGV.

This clonotype was counted at least ten times. The chain's CDR3 is CASRAGTSNSNEQFF. CDR3 coding DNA: TGTGCCAGCAGGGCCGGGACTAGCAATAGCAATGAGCAGTTCTTC. This chain joins TRBV14 and TRBJ2-1; 9 bases are a match to TRBD2. Germline V gene sequence: CDR1 SGHDN, CDR2 FVKESK. This CDR3 spans 15 amino acids. V dropped 6 bases and J dropped 6; count of bases not matched to a gene: 9.

In its sample, this clonotype was seen many times. The chain employs TRBV29-1 and TRBJ2-3; D might be TRBD2 (6 bases). Trimming pared 2 bases from V and 3 bases from J, leaving 18 bases between. CDR3 length: 16 residues. Germline values: CDR1 SQVTM, CDR2 ANQGSEA. CDR3 in DNA: TGCAGCGTTGAAAACCCTGTTCGGGGGTCAACAGATACGCAGTATTTT. Residues: CSVENPVRGSTDTQYF.

V gene TRBV7-2 combines with J gene TRBJ2-3; maybe TRBD2 (5 bases). The V gene's germline CDR1 is SGHTA and CDR2 FQGNSA. The V end lost 1 base, the J end lost 6 bases, and 11 bases lay between the germline ends. This CDR3 contains 14 residues. CDR3 in amino acids: CASSLEARRDTQYF. The CDR3 bases are TGTGCCAGCAGCTTAGAAGCGAGGAGGGATACGCAGTATTTT.

The table lists this clonotype with a few counts. The CDR3 loop reads CASSSPPETLGYTF. The CDR3 DNA follows: TGTGCCAGCAGCTCCCCCCCAGAAACTCTTGGCTACACCTTC. J is TRBJ1-2 and V is TRBV7-9; no firm D call. Trimming took off 4 bases at V and 7 bases at J, with 16 bases between the two ends. Germline V gives CDR1 SEHNR, CDR2 FQNEAQ (reference sequence). The CDR3 contains 14 residues.

In its sample, this clonotype was seen a few times. The chain combines TRBV28 with TRBJ2-5, with D perhaps matching TRBD2 (6 bases). V was clipped by 2 bases and J by 5 bases, with 12 bases between them. Germline CDR1 reads MDHEN; CDR2 reads SYDVKM. The CDR3 is 14 amino acids. The CDR3 region is CASSLRSGAETQYF. The CDR3 DNA follows: TGTGCCAGCAGTTTACGGTCGGGAGCCGAGACCCAGTACTTC.

This clonotype showed up many times. The chain employs TRBV7-2 and TRBJ2-7; D is undetermined. The V gene's germline CDR1 is SGHTA and CDR2 FQGNSA. V was trimmed by 5 bases and J by 2 bases, leaving 13 bases between them. CDR3 length equals 14 residues. CDR3 protein: CASSQEVLAYEQYF. As DNA, the CDR3 is TGTGCCAGCAGCCAAGAGGTCCTTGCCTACGAGCAGTACTTC. The full variable domain, completed using reference TRBV7-2 and TRBJ2-7, is GAGVSQSPSNKVTEKGKDVELRCDPISGHTALYWYRQSLGQGLEFLIYFQGNSAPDKSGLPSDRFSAERTGGSVSTLTIQRTQQEDSAVYLCASSQEVLAYEQYFGPGTRLTVT.